One TCR beta chain is described in this entry. The data originate from a study of blood T cell repertoires in COVID-19. The overall study: The analysed material was cDNA or gDNA that came from T cells, B-cell-depleted T cells, or PBMCs.

Generated by immunoSEQ multiplex PCR, the TCRdb table keeps only in-frame clones and is missing some. In the table there are 80,000 to 90,000 clones, approximately 86% of which are singletons. V lost 0 bases and J lost 6, with 13 bases in between. CDR1 SGHRS and CDR2 YFSETQ come from the germline V gene. This CDR3 is 14 amino acids long. This chain uses TRBV5-1 with TRBJ2-7, with D tentatively TRBD2 (5 bases). The sequenced sample was peripheral blood. The clonotype comes from a woman at least 80 years old with COVID-19, enrolled during active disease. The CDR3 is CASSLEFRGAEQYF. The DNA of the CDR3 is TGCGCCAGCAGCTTGGAGTTTCGGGGAGCCGAGCAGTACTTC.